This T cell receptor beta chain stems from a study of cytomegalovirus exposure and HLA in healthy donors. 13 Jbeta primers and 60 Vbeta primers were used for the PCR. TCRdb keeps only in-frame clones here, not all; method: immunoSEQ multiplex PCR. The table has about 110,000 clones, roughly 69% seen once; the top ten hold 5.4%. V gave up 2 bases and J gave up 4 bases, with 17 bases separating them. The CDR3 spans 16 residues. Looked up from germline, CDR1 is SGHTA and CDR2 is FQGTGA. The genes are TRBV7-3 and TRBJ1-1, with D possibly TRBD1 on 5 matching bases. The clonotype comes from a woman aged 65 to 85 in good health and CMV-seropositive. Sequenced material: PBMCs. The CDR3 reads CASSLYGTAVGTEAFF. Written as DNA, the CDR3 is TGTGCCAGCAGCTTATACGGGACTGCCGTTGGCACTGAAGCTTTCTTT.